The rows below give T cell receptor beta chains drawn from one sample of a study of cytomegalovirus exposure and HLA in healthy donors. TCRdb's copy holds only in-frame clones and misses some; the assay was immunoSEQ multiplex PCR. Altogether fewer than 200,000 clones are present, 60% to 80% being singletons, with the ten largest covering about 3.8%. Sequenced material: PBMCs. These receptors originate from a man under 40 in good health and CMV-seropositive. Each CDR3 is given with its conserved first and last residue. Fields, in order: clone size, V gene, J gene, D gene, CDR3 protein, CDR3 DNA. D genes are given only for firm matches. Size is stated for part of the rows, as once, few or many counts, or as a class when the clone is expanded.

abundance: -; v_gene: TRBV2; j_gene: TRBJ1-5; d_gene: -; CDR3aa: CASSEETDNQPQHF; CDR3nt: TGTGCCAGCAGTGAAGAGACAGACAATCAGCCCCAGCATTTT
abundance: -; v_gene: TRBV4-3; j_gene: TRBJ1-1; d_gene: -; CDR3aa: CASSQDWQVNTEAFF; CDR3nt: TGCGCCAGCAGCCAAGATTGGCAGGTCAACACTGAAGCTTTCTTT
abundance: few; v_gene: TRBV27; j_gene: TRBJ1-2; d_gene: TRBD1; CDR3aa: CASSSTGGYGYTF; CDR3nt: TGTGCCAGCAGTTCAACAGGGGGCTATGGCTACACCTTC
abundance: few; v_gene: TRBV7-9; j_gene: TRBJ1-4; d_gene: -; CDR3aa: CASSLAAGVLTNEKLFF; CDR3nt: TGTGCCAGCAGCTTAGCGGCAGGGGTTTTAACTAATGAAAAACTGTTTTTT
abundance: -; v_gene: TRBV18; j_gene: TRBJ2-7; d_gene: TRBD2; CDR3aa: CASSPREGSYEQYF; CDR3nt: TGTGCCAGCTCACCAAGGGAGGGCTCCTACGAGCAGTACTTC
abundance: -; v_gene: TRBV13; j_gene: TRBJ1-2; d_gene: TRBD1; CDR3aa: CASREQGQGNNYGYTF; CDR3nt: TGTGCCAGCAGGGAACAGGGACAGGGGAATAACTATGGCTACACCTTC
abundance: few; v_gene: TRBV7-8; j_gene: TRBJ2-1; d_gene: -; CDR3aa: CASSLGVATIGGGNEQFF; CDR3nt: TGTGCCAGCAGCTTAGGGGTAGCCACGATAGGGGGGGGTAATGAGCAGTTCTTC
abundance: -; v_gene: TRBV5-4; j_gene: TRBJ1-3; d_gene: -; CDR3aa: CASSLDLAGNTIYF; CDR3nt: TGTGCCAGCAGCTTGGACCTGGCCGGAAACACCATATATTTT
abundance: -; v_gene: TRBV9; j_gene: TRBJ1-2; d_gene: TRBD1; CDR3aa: CASSVWDRNYGYTF; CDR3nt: TGTGCCAGCAGCGTCTGGGACAGGAACTATGGCTACACCTTC
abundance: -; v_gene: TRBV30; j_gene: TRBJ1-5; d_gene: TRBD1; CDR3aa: CAAAWDSGYQPQHF; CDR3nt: TGTGCCGCCGCGTGGGACAGTGGATATCAGCCCCAGCATTTT
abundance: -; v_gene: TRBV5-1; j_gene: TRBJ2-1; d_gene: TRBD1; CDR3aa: CASSRTGQGYNEQFF; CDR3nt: TGCGCCAGCAGCCGGACGGGACAGGGCTACAATGAGCAGTTCTTC
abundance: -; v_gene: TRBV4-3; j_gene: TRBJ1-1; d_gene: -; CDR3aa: CASSQDTSDRLEAFF; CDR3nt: TGCGCCAGCAGCCAAGATACGAGCGACAGACTGGAGGCTTTCTTT
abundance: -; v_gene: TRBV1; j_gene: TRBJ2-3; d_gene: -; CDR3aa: CTSSQDPNRGGRGKDTQYF; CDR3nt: TGCACCAGCAGCCAAGATCCGAACCGGGGGGGGCGGGGGAAAGATACGCAGTATTTT
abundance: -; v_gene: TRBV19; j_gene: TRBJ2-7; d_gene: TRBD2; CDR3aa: CASSISASGSSYEQYF; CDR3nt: TGTGCCAGTAGTATATCGGCTAGCGGGAGCTCCTACGAGCAGTACTTC
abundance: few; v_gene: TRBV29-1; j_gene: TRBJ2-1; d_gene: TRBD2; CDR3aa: CSAWTSGGGEQFF; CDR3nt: TGCAGCGCCTGGACTAGCGGGGGCGGTGAGCAGTTCTTC
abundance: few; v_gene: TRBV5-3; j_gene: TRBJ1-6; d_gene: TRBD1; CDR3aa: CARSAGDRENSPLHF; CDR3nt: TGTGCCAGAAGCGCAGGGGACAGGGAGAATTCACCCCTCCACTTT
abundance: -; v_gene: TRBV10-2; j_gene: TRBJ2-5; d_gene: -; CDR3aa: CASSAGGLGETQYF; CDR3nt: TGCGCCAGCAGTGCGGGGGGCCTAGGAGAGACCCAGTACTTC
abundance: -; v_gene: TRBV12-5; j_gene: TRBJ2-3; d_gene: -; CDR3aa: CASGLVLAPDTQYF; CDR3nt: TGTGCTAGTGGTTTGGTACTAGCTCCAGATACGCAGTATTTT
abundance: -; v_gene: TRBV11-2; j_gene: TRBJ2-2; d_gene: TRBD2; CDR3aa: CASSLVLAGTGELFF; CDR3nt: TGTGCCAGCAGCTTAGTGCTAGCGGGGACCGGGGAGCTGTTTTTT
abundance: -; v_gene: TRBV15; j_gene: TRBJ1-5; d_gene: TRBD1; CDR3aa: CATSTGTGGHYSNQPQHF; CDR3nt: TGTGCCACCAGCACCGGGACAGGGGGTCATTATAGCAATCAGCCCCAGCATTTT
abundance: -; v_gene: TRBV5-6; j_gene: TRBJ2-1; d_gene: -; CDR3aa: CASSFSYEQFF; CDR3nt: TGTGCCAGCAGCTTTAGTTATGAGCAGTTCTTC
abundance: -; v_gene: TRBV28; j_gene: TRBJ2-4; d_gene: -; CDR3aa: CASSPLLLAKNIQYF; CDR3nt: TGTGCCAGCAGTCCCCTCCTACTAGCCAAAAACATTCAGTACTTC
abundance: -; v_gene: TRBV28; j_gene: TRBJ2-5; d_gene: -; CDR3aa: CASSLTGRAGETQYF; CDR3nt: TGTGCCAGCAGTTTAACAGGGAGGGCTGGAGAGACCCAGTACTTC
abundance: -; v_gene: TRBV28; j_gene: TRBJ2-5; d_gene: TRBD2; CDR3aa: CASNPRVASGFFEETQYF; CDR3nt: TGTGCCAGCAACCCCCGCGTTGCTAGCGGGTTCTTTGAAGAGACCCAGTACTTC
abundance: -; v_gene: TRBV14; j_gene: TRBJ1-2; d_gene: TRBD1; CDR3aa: CASSHGGGRIYGYTF; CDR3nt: TGTGCCAGCAGCCATGGAGGGGGCAGAATCTATGGCTACACCTTC
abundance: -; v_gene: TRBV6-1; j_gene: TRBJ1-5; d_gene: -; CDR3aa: CASSLQDNNQPQHF; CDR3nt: TGTGCCAGCAGTCTACAGGATAACAATCAGCCCCAGCATTTT
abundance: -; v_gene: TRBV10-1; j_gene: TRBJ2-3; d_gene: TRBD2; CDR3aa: CASSESGVSTDTQYF; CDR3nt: TGCGCCAGCAGTGAGAGCGGGGTTAGCACAGATACGCAGTATTTT
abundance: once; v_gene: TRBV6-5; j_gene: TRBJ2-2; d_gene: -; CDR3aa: CASSAQENTGELFF; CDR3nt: TGTGCCAGCAGTGCACAGGAGAACACCGGGGAGCTGTTTTTT
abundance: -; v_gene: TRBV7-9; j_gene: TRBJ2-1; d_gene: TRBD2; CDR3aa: CASSLTGGHEQFF; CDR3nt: TGTGCCAGCAGCTTAACGGGGGGGCATGAGCAGTTCTTC
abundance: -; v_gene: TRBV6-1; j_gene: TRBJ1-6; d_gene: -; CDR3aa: CASSEMGGFNSPLHF; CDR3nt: TGTGCCAGCAGTGAGATGGGGGGGTTCAACTCACCCCTCCACTTT
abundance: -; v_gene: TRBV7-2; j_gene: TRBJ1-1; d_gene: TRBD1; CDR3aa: CASSSPTGRNTEAFF; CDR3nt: TGTGCCAGCAGCTCACCGACAGGGCGAAACACTGAAGCTTTCTTT
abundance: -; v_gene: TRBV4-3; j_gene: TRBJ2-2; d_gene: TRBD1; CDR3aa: CASSQGDRALTGELFF; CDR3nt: TGCGCCAGCAGCCAAGGCGACAGGGCTTTAACCGGGGAGCTGTTTTTT
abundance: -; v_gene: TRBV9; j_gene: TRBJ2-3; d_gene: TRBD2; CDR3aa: CASSGTTSGVTDTQYF; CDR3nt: TGTGCCAGCAGCGGAACGACTAGCGGGGTAACAGATACGCAGTATTTT
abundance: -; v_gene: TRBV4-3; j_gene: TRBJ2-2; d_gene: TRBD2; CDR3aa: CASSRTLMGGGAEELFF; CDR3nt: TGCGCCAGCAGCCGAACCCTAATGGGCGGGGGGGCCGAGGAGCTGTTTTTT
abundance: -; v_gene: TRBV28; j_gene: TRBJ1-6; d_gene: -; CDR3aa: CASSLTVGYSPLHF; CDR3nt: TGTGCCAGCAGTTTGACAGTAGGTTATTCACCCCTCCACTTT
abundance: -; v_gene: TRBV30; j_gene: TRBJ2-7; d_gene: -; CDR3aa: CAWKGFGGQYF; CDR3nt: TGTGCCTGGAAGGGTTTCGGGGGGCAGTACTTC
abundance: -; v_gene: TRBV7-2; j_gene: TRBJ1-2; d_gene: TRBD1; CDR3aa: CASSFWTGSNGYTF; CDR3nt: TGTGCCAGCAGCTTCTGGACAGGGAGCAATGGCTACACCTTC
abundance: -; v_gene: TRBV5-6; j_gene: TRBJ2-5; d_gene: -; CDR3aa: CASSFWSGLETQYF; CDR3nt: TGTGCCAGCAGCTTTTGGTCAGGGCTGGAGACCCAGTACTTC
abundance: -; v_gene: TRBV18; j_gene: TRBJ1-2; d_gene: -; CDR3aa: CASSRGRVGYGYTF; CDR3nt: TGTGCCAGCTCACGGGGCAGGGTTGGCTATGGCTACACCTTC
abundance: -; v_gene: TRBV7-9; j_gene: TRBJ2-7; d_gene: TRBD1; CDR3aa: CASSSWTGVYEQYF; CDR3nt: TGTGCCAGCAGCTCGTGGACAGGGGTCTACGAGCAGTACTTC
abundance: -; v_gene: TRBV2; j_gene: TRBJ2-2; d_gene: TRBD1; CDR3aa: CASSPGTGGTGELFF; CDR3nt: TGTGCCAGCAGTCCCGGGACAGGGGGGACCGGGGAGCTGTTTTTT
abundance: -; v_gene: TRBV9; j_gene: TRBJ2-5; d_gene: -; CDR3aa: CASRPLPIIQETQYF; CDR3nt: TGTGCCAGCAGGCCACTACCAATTATACAAGAGACCCAGTACTTC
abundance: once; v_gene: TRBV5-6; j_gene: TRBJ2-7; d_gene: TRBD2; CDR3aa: CASSLGPSGPAGQYF; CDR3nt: TGTGCCAGCAGCTTGGGCCCTAGCGGGCCGGCTGGGCAGTACTTC
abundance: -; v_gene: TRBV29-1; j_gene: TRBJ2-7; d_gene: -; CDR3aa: CSVHGDFYEQYF; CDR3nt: TGCAGCGTTCATGGGGACTTCTACGAGCAGTACTTC
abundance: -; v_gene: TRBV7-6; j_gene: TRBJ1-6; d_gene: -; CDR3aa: CASRPDSSYNSPLHF; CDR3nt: TGTGCCAGCAGACCCGACAGCTCCTATAATTCACCCCTCCACTTT
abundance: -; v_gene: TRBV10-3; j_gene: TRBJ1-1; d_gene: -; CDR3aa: CAISGAGMGTEAFF; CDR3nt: TGTGCCATCAGTGGGGCAGGGATGGGCACTGAAGCTTTCTTT
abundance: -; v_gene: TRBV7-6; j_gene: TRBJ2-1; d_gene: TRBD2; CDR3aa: CASSPVAGIYNEQFF; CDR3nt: TGTGCCAGCAGCCCAGTAGCGGGGATCTACAATGAGCAGTTCTTC
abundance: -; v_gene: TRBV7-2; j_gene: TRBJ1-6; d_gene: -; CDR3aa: CASSLARDSPLHF; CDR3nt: TGTGCCAGCAGCTTAGCGAGGGATTCACCCCTCCACTTT
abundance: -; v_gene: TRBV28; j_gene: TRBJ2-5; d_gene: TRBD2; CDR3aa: CASSPHLWGGQETQYF; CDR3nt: TGTGCCAGCAGTCCCCACCTCTGGGGGGGGCAAGAGACCCAGTACTTC
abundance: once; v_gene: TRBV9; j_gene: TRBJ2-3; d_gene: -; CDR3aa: CASGGGVSTDTQYF; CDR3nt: TGTGCCAGCGGAGGGGGGGTAAGCACAGATACGCAGTATTTT
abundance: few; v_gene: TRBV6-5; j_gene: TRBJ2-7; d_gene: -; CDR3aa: CASSSRYEQYF; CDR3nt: TGTGCCAGCAGTTCCAGATACGAGCAGTACTTC
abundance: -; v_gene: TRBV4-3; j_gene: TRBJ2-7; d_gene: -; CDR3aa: CASSQALWATPYF; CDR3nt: TGCGCCAGCAGCCAAGCCCTTTGGGCGACCCCGTACTTC
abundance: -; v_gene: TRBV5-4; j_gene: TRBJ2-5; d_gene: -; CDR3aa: CASSLFLAGAQETQYF; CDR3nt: TGTGCCAGCAGCCTGTTTCTGGCGGGGGCCCAAGAGACCCAGTACTTC
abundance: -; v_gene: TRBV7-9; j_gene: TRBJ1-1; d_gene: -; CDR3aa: CASSLLAGASTEAFF; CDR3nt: TGTGCCAGCAGCTTATTGGCAGGGGCGAGCACTGAAGCTTTCTTT